The clone carrying this TCR beta chain qualifies as medium-sized. Mouse names are used for the genes. The time point denotes: mouse harvest day 14 after allogeneic transplant. Tail vein injection delivered 10^7 T-cell-depleted bone marrow cells and 10^6 splenic CD5+ T cells. Tissues came from B6→BALB/c major-mismatch GVHD mice at day 7 or 14. Survey-depth TCRbeta CDR3 sequencing reported V/J genes and productive frequencies. Profiling relied on immunoSEQ multiplex PCR, and the TCRdb table lists in-frame clones only, not all of them. The sample carries some 6,100 clones, around 48% recorded once. These data come from a study of tissue T cells after allogeneic stem cell transplantation. The receptor was isolated from a female BALB/c mouse given C57BL/6 T cells with graft-versus-host disease after an allogeneic hematopoietic cell transplant. Material: gut tissue.

The sequenced part of the CDR3 DNA is TGTGCCAGCAGCTTAGGGGACAGCTCCTATGAACAGTAC. Translation: CASSLGDSSYEQY. The whole CDR3 protein is CASSLGDSSYEQYF. V is TRBV3 and J is TRBJ2-7; 7 bases align to TRBD1. The read terminates 1 residue before the CDR3 end, so the remaining end is supplied by the germline J gene. J lost 0 bases, V lost 1 base, and 0 bases had no gene match. The CDR3 loop spans 14 amino acids. CDR1 is SNHLY and CDR2 is FYNGKV in the germline V gene (reference sequence).